This entry lists 5 T cell receptor beta chains sequenced from one sample in a study of T cells in Graves' hyperthyroidism and ophthalmopathy. Using RNA transcripts as the source, TCR beta CDR3 regions were amplified. Initially, a first-round RT-PCR of the TCR CDR3 employed the HTBI primer set. TCRdb re-called the multiplex PCR reads with MiXCR, one entry per CDR3 protein. The table lists 150,000 or so distinct CDR3 sequences, around 20% of them singletons, with roughly 73% in the top ten. The sequenced material came from blood. Source of these receptors: a woman between 45 and 65 years old with Graves' hyperthyroidism that later progressed to Graves' ophthalmopathy.

This rearrangement joins TRBV9 to TRBJ1-6; TRBD1 is a possible D gene (6 bases). V lost 4 bases and J 4 bases, leaving 12 bases between the germline ends. The CDR3 is 15 residues long. Germline assignment: CDR1 SGDLS and CDR2 YYNGEE. The CDR3 protein is CASSSEDSYNSPLHF. As DNA, the CDR3 is TGTGCCAGCAGCTCCGAGGACAGTTATAATTCACCCCTCCACTTT.

This clonotype was observed many times. The J gene is TRBJ2-1, the V gene TRBV20-1, with D tentatively TRBD2 (6 bases). Trimming removed 6 bases at V and 3 bases at J, with 12 bases between. Germline lookup yields CDR1 DFQATT and CDR2 SNEGSKA (reference sequence). This CDR3 spans 13 amino acids. Here the CDR3 reads CSARTINYNEQFF. Written as DNA, the CDR3 is TGCAGTGCGAGGACTATCAACTACAATGAGCAGTTCTTC.

The chain recombines TRBV28 with TRBJ1-1; TRBD1 matches at 9 bases. The length of the CDR3 is 15 residues. Looked up from germline, CDR1 is MDHEN and CDR2 is SYDVKM. Trimming cost V 8 bases and J 1 base; bases outside gene matches: 8. The CDR3 nucleotides are TGTGCCAGCCCGTGGAGACAGGGGGGGAACACTGAAGCTTTCTTT. Translated, it gives CASPWRQGGNTEAFF.

The chain carries TRBV5-1 and TRBJ1-1; D may be TRBD1 (6 bases). The CDR3 loop spans 13 amino acids. Germline loops: CDR1 SGHRS, CDR2 YFSETQ. V gave up 6 bases and J gave up 4 bases, with 13 bases separating them. CDR3 coding DNA: TGCGCCAGCACCCGGGGGCCCGGCACTGAAGCTTTCTTT. Protein: CASTRGPGTEAFF. Using reference TRBV5-1 and TRBJ1-1 for the parts outside the CDR3, the full variable domain is KAGVTQTPRYLIKTRGQQVTLSCSPISGHRSVSWYQQTPGQGLQFLFEYFSETQRNKGNFPGRFSGRQFSNSRSEMNVSTLELGDSALYLCASTRGPGTEAFFGQGTRLTVV.

In its sample, this clonotype was seen many times. The chain has TRBV30 and TRBJ1-1; 9 bases line up with TRBD1. This CDR3 comprises 13 residues. V lost 4 bases, J lost 5 bases, and 5 bases stayed unmatched. Germline loops: CDR1 GTSNPN, CDR2 SVGIG (reference sequence). The CDR3 loop reads CAWNRDRVTEAFF. As DNA, the CDR3 is TGTGCCTGGAATCGGGACAGGGTTACTGAAGCTTTCTTT.